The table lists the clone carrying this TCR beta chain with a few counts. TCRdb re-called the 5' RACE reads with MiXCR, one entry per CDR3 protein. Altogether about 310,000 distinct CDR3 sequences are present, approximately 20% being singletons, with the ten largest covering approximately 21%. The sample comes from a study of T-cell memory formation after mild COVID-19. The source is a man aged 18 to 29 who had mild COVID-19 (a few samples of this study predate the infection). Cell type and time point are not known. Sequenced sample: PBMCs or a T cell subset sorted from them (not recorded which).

DNA for the CDR3: TGCAGCGTTGCTTTTTGGGGAGGGACCGGAGAGACCCAGTACTTC. Translation: CSVAFWGGTGETQYF. The genes are TRBV29-1 and TRBJ2-5; 7 bases are shared with TRBD2. This CDR3 contains 15 residues. V lost 4 bases and J lost 4; bases outside the gene matches: 12. In germline, CDR1 is SQVTM, CDR2 ANQGSEA.